One T cell receptor beta chain is described in this entry. Study processing details: Amplified reference gene primers provided the basis for estimating nucleated cell counts. Produced via immunoSEQ multiplex PCR; TCRdb's table is partial and in-frame only. From that table come the V and J calls and clone size; the DNA was used to work out D and trimming. The sample holds 200,000 to 250,000 clones, under 85% seen once. These data originate in a study of blood T cell repertoires in COVID-19. Study-wide context: Spain, Italy and the United States supplied samples that represented acute and convalescent COVID-19. From T cells, B-cell-depleted T cells, or PBMCs came the material, which was cDNA or gDNA.

Germline V gene data show CDR1 as MNHNY and CDR2 as SVGAGI (reference sequence). Trimming shortened V by 8 bases and J by 7 bases, and 12 bases separated the two germline ends. The CDR3 extends over 11 amino acids. The rearrangement uses TRBV6-6 and TRBJ2-7, with D tentatively TRBD2 (5 bases). This TCR was recovered from a human donor in a cohort sampled during active COVID-19. The source material was peripheral blood. The CDR3 DNA follows: TGTGCCAGCCGAACCACGGGGGAGCAGTACTTC. It translates to CASRTTGEQYF.